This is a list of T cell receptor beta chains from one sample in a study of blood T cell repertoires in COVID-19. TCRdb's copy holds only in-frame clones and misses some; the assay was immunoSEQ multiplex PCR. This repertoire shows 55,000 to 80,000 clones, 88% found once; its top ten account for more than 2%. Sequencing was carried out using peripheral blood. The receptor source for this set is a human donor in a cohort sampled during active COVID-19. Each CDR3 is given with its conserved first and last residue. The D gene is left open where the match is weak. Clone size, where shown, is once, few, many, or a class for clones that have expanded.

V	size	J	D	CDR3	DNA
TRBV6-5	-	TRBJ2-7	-	CASSYLTGTYEQYF	TGTGCCAGCAGTTACCTTACAGGGACCTACGAGCAGTACTTC
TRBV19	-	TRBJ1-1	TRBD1	CASSSGTGGTEAFF	TGTGCCAGTAGTTCCGGGACAGGGGGCACTGAAGCTTTCTTT
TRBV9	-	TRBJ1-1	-	CASSVGLGQVTEAFF	TGTGCCAGCAGCGTAGGTCTGGGCCAGGTAACTGAAGCTTTCTTT
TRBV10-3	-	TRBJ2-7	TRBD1	CAISEGGQGAGEQYF	TGTGCCATCAGTGAGGGGGGACAGGGGGCGGGAGAGCAGTACTTC
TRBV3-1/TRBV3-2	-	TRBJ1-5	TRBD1	CASSKTGGVNQPQHF	TGTGCCAGCAGCAAGACAGGGGGCGTCAATCAGCCCCAGCATTTT
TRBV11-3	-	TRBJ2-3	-	CASSLLSSTDTQYF	TGTGCCAGCAGCTTACTATCTAGCACAGATACGCAGTATTTT
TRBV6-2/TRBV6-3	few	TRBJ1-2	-	CASSPRIRGYTF	TGTGCCAGCAGCCCTCGTATCCGGGGCTACACCTTC
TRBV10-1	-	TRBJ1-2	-	CASSESAGDGYTF	TGCGCCAGCAGTGAGTCGGCAGGGGATGGCTACACCTTC
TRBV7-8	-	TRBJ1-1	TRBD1	CASSGRDRGSTEAFF	TGTGCCAGCAGCGGCAGGGACAGGGGAAGCACTGAAGCTTTCTTT
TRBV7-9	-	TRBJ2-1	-	CASRKDSNEQFF	TGTGCCAGCAGGAAAGACAGTAATGAGCAGTTCTTC
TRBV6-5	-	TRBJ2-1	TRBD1	CASKMDRVQFF	TGTGCCAGCAAGATGGACAGGGTGCAGTTCTTC
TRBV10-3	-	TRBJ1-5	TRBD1	CAVQGAGQPQHF	TGTGCCGTACAGGGGGCGGGTCAGCCCCAGCATTTT
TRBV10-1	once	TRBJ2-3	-	CASSPSGRGPDTQYF	TGCGCCAGCAGCCCATCAGGCAGGGGCCCAGATACGCAGTATTTT
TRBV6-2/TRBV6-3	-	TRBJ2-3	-	CASSSNTDTQYF	TGTGCCAGCAGTTCTAACACAGATACGCAGTATTTT
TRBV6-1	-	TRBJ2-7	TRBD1	CASSEPDRGTGEQYF	TGTGCCAGCAGTGAGCCGGACAGGGGAACGGGGGAGCAGTACTTC
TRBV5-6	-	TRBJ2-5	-	CASSGAGLQETQYF	TGTGCCAGCAGCGGGGCCGGCCTCCAAGAGACCCAGTACTTC
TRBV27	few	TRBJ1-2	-	CASRTARLTANYGYTF	TGTGCCAGCCGGACAGCCCGACTAACAGCAAACTATGGCTACACCTTC
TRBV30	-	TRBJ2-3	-	CAWSVTGSLRGTQYF	TGTGCCTGGAGTGTAACAGGGTCCCTTCGGGGTACGCAGTATTTT
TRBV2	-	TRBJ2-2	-	CAIYKGSSTGELFF	TGTGCCATATACAAGGGGTCGAGCACCGGGGAGCTGTTTTTT
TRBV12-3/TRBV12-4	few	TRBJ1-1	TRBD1	CASSLYRGTEAFF	TGTGCCAGCAGTTTATACAGGGGCACTGAAGCTTTCTTT
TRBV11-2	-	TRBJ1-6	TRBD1	CASSILRTGGYSPLHF	TGTGCCAGCAGCATCCTCAGGACAGGGGGTTATTCACCCCTCCACTTT
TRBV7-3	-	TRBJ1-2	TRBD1	CASSEGTGDYGYTF	TGTGCCAGCAGCGAAGGGACAGGGGACTATGGCTACACCTTC
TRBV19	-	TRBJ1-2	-	CASSMTEFSHGYTF	TGTGCCAGTAGTATGACAGAGTTCTCTCATGGCTACACCTTC
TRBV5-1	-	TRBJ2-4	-	CASSPGGPVAKNIQYF	TGCGCCAGCAGCCCGGGGGGCCCAGTAGCCAAAAACATTCAGTACTTC
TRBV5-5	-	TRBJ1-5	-	CASSLNTRHAGNQPQHF	TGTGCCAGCAGCCTTAACACGAGACATGCGGGGAATCAGCCCCAGCATTTT
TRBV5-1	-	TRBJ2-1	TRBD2	CASSPTSGRNEQFF	TGCGCCAGCAGCCCAACTAGCGGGAGGAATGAGCAGTTCTTC
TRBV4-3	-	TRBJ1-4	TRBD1	CASSQRSDREGKLFF	TGCGCCAGCAGCCAACGGTCGGACAGGGAGGGAAAACTGTTTTTT
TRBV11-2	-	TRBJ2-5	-	CASSLRGLSGETQYF	TGTGCCAGCAGCTTACGAGGGCTATCGGGGGAGACCCAGTACTTC
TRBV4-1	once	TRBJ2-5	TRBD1	CASSQEGDRQETQYF	TGCGCCAGCAGCCAAGAGGGGGACAGACAAGAGACCCAGTACTTC
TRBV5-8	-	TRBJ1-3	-	CASSPRGAASGNTIYF	TGTGCCAGCAGCCCCCGGGGGGCCGCGTCTGGAAACACCATATATTTT
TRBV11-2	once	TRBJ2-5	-	CASSQTGRGGEGSQETQYF	TGTGCCAGCAGCCAGACAGGCAGGGGCGGGGAGGGCTCCCAAGAGACCCAGTACTTC
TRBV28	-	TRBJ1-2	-	CASMSSGTAYGYTF	TGTGCCAGCATGAGTAGCGGGACGGCCTATGGCTACACCTTC
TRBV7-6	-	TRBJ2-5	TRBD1	CASSLVSGTGRETQYF	TGTGCCAGCAGCTTAGTATCTGGGACAGGCAGGGAGACCCAGTACTTC
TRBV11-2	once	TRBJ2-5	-	CASSLGLLRETQYF	TGTGCCAGCAGCCTCGGACTCCTGCGGGAGACCCAGTACTTC
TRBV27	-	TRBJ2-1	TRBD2	CASSFAGGPREQFF	TGTGCCAGCAGTTTCGCGGGGGGGCCACGGGAGCAGTTCTTC
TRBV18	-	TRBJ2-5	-	CASSPLDLGGWETQYF	TGTGCCAGCTCACCCCTGGACCTCGGGGGATGGGAGACCCAGTACTTC
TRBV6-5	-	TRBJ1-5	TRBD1	CASSRDRTNQPQHF	TGTGCCAGCAGTAGGGACAGAACTAATCAGCCCCAGCATTTT
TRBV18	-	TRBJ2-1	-	CASSLVDEQFF	TGTGCCAGCTCACTAGTGGATGAGCAGTTCTTC
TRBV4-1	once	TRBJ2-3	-	CASSLMAGSTDTQYF	TGCGCCAGCAGCCTTATGGCGGGTTCCACAGATACGCAGTATTTT
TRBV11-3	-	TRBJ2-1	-	CASSATLWNEQFF	TGTGCCAGCAGCGCTACCCTTTGGAATGAGCAGTTCTTC
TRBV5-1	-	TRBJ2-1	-	CASSFSRRGSYNEQFF	TGCGCCAGCAGCTTCTCCAGAAGGGGCTCCTACAATGAGCAGTTCTTC
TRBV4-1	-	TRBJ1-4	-	CASSHQRTAINEKLFF	TGCGCCAGCAGCCACCAAAGGACAGCAATTAATGAAAAACTGTTTTTT
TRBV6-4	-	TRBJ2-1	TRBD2	CASSVGGSGGSYNEQFF	TGTGCCAGCAGTGTCGGTGGAAGCGGGGGCTCCTACAATGAGCAGTTCTTC
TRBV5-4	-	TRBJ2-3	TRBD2	CASSLRLAGGTDTQYF	TGTGCCAGCAGCTTGAGGCTAGCGGGGGGTACAGATACGCAGTATTTT
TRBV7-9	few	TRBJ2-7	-	CASKGDRTLREQYF	TGTGCCAGCAAGGGAGACAGGACCCTCAGGGAGCAGTACTTC
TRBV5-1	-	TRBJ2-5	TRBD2	CASSSGAGSGSEQETQYF	TGCGCCAGCAGCTCGGGGGCCGGTAGCGGGAGTGAACAAGAGACCCAGTACTTC
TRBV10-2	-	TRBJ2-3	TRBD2	CASSVIAGTSTDTQYF	TGCGCCAGCAGTGTTATAGCGGGAACTAGCACAGATACGCAGTATTTT
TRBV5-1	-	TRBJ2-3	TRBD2	CASSYRGGYTDTQYF	TGCGCCAGCAGCTACCGGGGGGGTTACACAGATACGCAGTATTTT
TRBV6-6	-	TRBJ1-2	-	CASSYSSEGIYGYTF	TGTGCCAGCAGTTACTCGAGTGAGGGAATCTATGGCTACACCTTC
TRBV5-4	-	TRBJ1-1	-	CASSLGRGGNTEAFF	TGTGCCAGCAGCTTGGGGAGGGGGGGTAACACTGAAGCTTTCTTT
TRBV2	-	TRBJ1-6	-	CASNPYNSPLHF	TGTGCCAGCAATCCATATAATTCACCCCTCCACTTT
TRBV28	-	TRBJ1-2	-	CASSLSFGRGYTF	TGTGCCAGCAGTTTATCTTTCGGGAGGGGGTACACCTTC
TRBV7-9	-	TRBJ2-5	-	CASTQTELVETQYF	TGTGCCAGCACCCAAACGGAACTAGTTGAGACCCAGTACTTC
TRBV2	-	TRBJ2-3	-	CASSLQGGRITDTQYF	TGTGCCAGCAGTCTACAGGGCGGCCGAATCACAGATACGCAGTATTTT
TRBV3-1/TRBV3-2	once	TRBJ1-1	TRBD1	CASSRRQGIGNTEAFF	TGTGCCAGCAGCCGCCGACAGGGGATCGGGAACACTGAAGCTTTCTTT
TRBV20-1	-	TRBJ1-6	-	CSARGGSPLHF	TGCAGTGCTAGAGGGGGCTCACCCCTCCACTTT
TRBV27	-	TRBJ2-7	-	CASSSQGFGYEQYF	TGTGCCAGCAGTTCTCAGGGTTTCGGCTACGAGCAGTACTTC
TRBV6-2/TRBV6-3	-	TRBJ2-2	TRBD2	CASSYFGGVGTGELFF	TGTGCCAGCAGTTACTTTGGGGGGGTAGGAACCGGGGAGCTGTTTTTT
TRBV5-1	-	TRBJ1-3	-	CASSFTQPPRNTIYF	TGCGCCAGCAGCTTCACTCAACCACCTCGAAACACCATATATTTT
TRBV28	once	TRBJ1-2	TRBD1	CASSLDRGAAGYTF	TGTGCCAGCAGCTTGGACAGGGGGGCTGCTGGCTACACCTTC